This TCR beta chain was retrieved from a study of cytomegalovirus exposure and HLA in healthy donors. Healthy bone marrow donors made up the cohort. Broader study findings: The authors reported that TCR beta sequences could predict HLA-A and HLA-B alleles. These predictions were accurate for most subjects in the first cohort. Further analysis was carried out later, and it showed several of the most significant clusters appearing linked to common viral pathogens.

Turning to this clone: Its antigen is not identified.

Primers for the PCR totalled 60 Vbeta and 13 Jbeta. Per the study methods: Later work found approximately 80 million unique TCR beta chains, with 10 million to 14 million shared. The repertoire was sequenced with immunoSEQ multiplex PCR; TCRdb's copy has only in-frame clones and lacks some. Clonal size and the V and J genes are those of that table, whereas D and trimming came from the DNA. The table records roughly 150,000 clones, roughly 70% of them present only once. The sequenced sample was PBMCs. The TCR sequence derives from a woman aged 40 to 50 in good health and CMV-seronegative.

CDR3 sequence: CASSYSRGLNTEAFF. In DNA form, the CDR3 reads TGTGCCAGCAGTTACTCGAGGGGGTTGAACACTGAAGCTTTCTTT. This sequence joins TRBV6-6 and TRBJ1-1; D may be TRBD1 (6 bases). CDR1 is MNHNY, CDR2 SVGAGI, per germline (reference sequence). The ends were cut back, 0 bases at V and 0 bases at J, with 8 bases in the middle. The CDR3 contains 15 residues.